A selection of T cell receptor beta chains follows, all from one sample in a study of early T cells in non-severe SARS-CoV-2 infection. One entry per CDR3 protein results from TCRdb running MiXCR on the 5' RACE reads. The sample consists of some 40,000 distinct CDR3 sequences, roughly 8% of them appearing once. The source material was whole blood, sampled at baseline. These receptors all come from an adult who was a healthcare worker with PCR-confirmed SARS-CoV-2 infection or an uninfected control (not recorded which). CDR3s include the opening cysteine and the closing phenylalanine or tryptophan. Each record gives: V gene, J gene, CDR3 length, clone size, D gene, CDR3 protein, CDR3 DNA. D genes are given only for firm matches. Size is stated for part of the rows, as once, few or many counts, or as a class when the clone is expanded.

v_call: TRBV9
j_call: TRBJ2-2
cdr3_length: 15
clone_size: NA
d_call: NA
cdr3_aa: CASSVETANTGELFF
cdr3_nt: TGTGCCAGCAGCGTGGAGACAGCCAACACCGGGGAGCTGTTTTTT

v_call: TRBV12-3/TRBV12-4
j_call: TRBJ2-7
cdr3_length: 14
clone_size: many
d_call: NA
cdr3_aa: CASSLASGMGEQYF
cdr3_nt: TGTGCCAGCAGTTTAGCGAGCGGAATGGGCGAGCAGTACTTC

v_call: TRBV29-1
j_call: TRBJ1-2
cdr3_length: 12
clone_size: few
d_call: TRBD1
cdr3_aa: CSVVPGGYGYTF
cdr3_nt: TGCAGCGTTGTGCCAGGGGGCTATGGCTACACCTTC

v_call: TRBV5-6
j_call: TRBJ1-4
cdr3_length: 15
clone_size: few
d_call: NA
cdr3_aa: CASRSLSQANEKLFF
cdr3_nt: TGTGCCAGCAGATCTCTGTCGCAGGCTAATGAAAAACTGTTTTTT

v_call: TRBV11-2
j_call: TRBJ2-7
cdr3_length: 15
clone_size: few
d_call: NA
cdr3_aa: CASSLGRGASYEQYF
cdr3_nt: TGTGCCAGCAGCTTAGGTCGCGGGGCAAGCTACGAGCAGTACTTC

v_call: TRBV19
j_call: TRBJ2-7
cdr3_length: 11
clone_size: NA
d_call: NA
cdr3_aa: CAPDIQYEQYF
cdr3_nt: TGTGCTCCGGACATCCAATACGAGCAGTACTTC

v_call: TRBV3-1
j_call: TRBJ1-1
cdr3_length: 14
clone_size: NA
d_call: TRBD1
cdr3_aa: CASSRSTGVTEAFF
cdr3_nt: TGTGCCAGCAGCCGATCCACAGGGGTCACTGAAGCTTTCTTT

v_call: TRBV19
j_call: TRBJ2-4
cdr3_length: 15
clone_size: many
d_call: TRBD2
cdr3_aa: CASSPRSGGADIQYF
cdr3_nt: TGTGCCAGTAGTCCAAGAAGCGGGGGGGCTGACATTCAGTACTTC

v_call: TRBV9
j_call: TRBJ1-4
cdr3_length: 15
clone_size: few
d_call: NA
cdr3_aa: CASSVGLGSVEKLFF
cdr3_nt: TGTGCCAGCAGCGTAGGTCTGGGATCAGTTGAAAAACTGTTTTTT

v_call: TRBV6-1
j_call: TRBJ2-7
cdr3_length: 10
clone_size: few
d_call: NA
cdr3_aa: CASRQGTAYF
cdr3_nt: TGTGCCAGCAGACAGGGAACTGCGTACTTC

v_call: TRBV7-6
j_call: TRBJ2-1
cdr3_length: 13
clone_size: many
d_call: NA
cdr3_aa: CASSTQPINEQFF
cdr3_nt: TGTGCCAGCAGCACCCAACCGATCAATGAGCAGTTCTTC

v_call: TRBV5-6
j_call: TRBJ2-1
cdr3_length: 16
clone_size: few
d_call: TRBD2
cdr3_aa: CASSLAGTSSYNEQFF
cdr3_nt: TGTGCCAGCAGCTTAGCCGGGACTAGCTCCTACAATGAGCAGTTCTTC

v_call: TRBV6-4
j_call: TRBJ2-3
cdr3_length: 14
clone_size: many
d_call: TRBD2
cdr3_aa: CASSERGGTDTQYF
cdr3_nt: TGTGCCAGCAGTGAGCGGGGGGGCACAGATACGCAGTATTTT

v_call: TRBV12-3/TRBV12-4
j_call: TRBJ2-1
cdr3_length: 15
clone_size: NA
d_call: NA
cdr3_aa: CASSKDRKGGDEQFF
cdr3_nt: TGTGCCAGCAGTAAAGACAGGAAGGGAGGAGATGAGCAGTTCTTC

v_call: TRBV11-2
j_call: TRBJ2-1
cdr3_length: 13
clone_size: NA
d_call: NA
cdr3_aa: CASSLARGDEQFF
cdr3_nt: TGTGCCAGCAGCTTAGCGAGAGGGGATGAGCAGTTCTTC

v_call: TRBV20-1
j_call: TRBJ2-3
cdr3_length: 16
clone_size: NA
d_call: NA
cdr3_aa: CSARVRNLLLGDTQYF
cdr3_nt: TGCAGTGCTAGAGTGAGGAACTTGCTTCTTGGAGATACGCAGTATTTT

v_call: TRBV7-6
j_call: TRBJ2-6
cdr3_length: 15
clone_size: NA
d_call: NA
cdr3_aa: CASSAGTLGANVLTF
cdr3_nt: TGTGCCAGCAGCGCTGGAACCCTTGGGGCCAACGTCCTGACTTTC

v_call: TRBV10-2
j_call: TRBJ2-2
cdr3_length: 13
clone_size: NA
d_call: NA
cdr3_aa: CASQGMRTGELFF
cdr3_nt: TGCGCCAGCCAAGGGATGCGAACCGGGGAGCTGTTTTTT

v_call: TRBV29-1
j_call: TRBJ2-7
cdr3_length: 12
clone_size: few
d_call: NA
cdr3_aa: CSVLEEGGEQYF
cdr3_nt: TGCAGCGTTTTGGAGGAAGGTGGTGAGCAGTACTTC

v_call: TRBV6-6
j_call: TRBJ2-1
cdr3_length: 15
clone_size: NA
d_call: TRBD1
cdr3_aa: CASSGQGAVYNEQFF
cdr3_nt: TGTGCCAGCAGTGGACAGGGGGCAGTCTACAATGAGCAGTTCTTC

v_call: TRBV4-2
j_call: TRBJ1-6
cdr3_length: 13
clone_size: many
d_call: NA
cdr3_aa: CASSQDRGDPLHF
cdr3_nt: TGTGCCAGCAGCCAAGATAGGGGAGATCCCCTCCACTTT

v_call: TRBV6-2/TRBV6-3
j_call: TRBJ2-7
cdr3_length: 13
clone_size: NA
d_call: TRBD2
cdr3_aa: CASGAGEPYEQYF
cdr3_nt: TGTGCCAGCGGGGCGGGGGAACCCTACGAGCAGTACTTC

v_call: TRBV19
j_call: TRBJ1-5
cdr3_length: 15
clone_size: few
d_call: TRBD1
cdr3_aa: CASSIEGQRNQPQHF
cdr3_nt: TGTGCCAGTAGTATAGAGGGACAGCGCAATCAGCCCCAGCATTTT

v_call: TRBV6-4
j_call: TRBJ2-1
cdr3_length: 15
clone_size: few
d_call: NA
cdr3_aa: CASSQGTASYNEQFF
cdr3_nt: TGTGCCAGCAGCCAAGGGACGGCCTCCTACAATGAGCAGTTCTTC

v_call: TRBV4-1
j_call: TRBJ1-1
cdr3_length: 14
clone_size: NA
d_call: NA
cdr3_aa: CASSPLTEPTEAFF
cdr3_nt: TGCGCCAGCAGCCCTTTGACAGAGCCCACTGAAGCTTTCTTT

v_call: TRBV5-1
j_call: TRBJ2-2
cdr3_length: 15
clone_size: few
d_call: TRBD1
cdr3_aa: CASRTGTGNTGELFF
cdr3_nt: TGCGCCAGCAGAACCGGGACAGGGAACACCGGGGAGCTGTTTTTT

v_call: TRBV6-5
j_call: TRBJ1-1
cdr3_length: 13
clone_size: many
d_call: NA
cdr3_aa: CASRKKGNTEAFF
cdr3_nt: TGTGCCAGCAGGAAGAAGGGGAACACTGAAGCTTTCTTT

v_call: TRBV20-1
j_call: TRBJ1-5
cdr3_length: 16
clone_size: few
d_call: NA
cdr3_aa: CSASIRGGNSNQPQHF
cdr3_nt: TGCAGTGCTAGTATCCGGGGAGGAAATAGCAATCAGCCCCAGCATTTT

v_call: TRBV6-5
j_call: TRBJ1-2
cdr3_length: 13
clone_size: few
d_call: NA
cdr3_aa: CASRGVMNYGYTF
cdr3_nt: TGTGCCAGCAGAGGAGTCATGAACTATGGCTACACCTTC

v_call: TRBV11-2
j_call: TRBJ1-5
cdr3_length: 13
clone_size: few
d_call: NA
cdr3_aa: CASSWGPRQPQHF
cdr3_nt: TGTGCCAGCAGCTGGGGGCCGCGGCAGCCCCAGCATTTT

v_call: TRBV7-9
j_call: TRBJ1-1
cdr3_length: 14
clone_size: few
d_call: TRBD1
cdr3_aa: CASRPATGTTEAFF
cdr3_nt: TGTGCCAGCAGGCCGGCGACAGGGACCACTGAAGCTTTCTTT

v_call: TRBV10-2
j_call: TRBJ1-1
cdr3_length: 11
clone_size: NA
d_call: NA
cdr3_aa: CASSEGTEAFF
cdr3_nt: TGCGCCAGCAGCGAGGGCACTGAAGCTTTCTTT

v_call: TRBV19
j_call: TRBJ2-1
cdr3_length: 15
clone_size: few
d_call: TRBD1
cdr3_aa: CASSIGQGAYNEQFF
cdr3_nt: TGTGCCAGTAGTATTGGACAGGGGGCATACAATGAGCAGTTCTTC

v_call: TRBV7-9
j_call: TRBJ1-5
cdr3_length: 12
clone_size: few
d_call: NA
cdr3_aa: CASSSRSWPQHF
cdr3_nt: TGTGCCAGCAGCTCGAGGTCTTGGCCCCAGCATTTT

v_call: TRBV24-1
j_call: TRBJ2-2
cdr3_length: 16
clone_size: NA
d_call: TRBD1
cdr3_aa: CATSDQAGTGNGELFF
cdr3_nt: TGTGCCACCAGTGATCAAGCCGGGACAGGGAACGGGGAGCTGTTTTTT

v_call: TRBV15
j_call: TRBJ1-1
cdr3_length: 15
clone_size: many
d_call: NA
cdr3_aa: CATSRDKGMNTEAFF
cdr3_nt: TGTGCCACCAGCAGAGATAAGGGGATGAACACTGAAGCTTTCTTT

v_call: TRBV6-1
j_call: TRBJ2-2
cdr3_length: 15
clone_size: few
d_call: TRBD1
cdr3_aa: CASTGTGTNTGELFF
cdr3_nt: TGTGCCAGCACAGGGACAGGAACGAACACCGGGGAGCTGTTTTTT

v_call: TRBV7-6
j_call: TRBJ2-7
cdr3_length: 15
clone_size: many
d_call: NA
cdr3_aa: CASSLEIASRYEQYF
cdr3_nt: TGTGCCAGCAGCTTAGAAATAGCGTCGCGGTACGAGCAGTACTTC

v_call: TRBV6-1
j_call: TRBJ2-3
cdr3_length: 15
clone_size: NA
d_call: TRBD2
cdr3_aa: CASSVTSGGADTQYF
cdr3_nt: TGTGCCAGCAGTGTCACTAGCGGGGGCGCAGATACGCAGTATTTT

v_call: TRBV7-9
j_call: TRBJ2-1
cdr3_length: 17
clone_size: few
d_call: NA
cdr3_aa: CASTRQGRWGSYNEQFF
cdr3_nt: TGTGCCAGCACGAGGCAGGGCCGGTGGGGATCCTACAATGAGCAGTTCTTC

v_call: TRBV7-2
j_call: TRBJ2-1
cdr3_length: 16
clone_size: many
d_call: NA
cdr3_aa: CASSLAPSSSYNEQFF
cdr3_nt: TGTGCCAGCAGCTTAGCGCCATCGAGCTCCTACAATGAGCAGTTCTTC

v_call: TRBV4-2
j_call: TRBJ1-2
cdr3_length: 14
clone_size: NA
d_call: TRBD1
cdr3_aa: CVSSPQGADYGYTF
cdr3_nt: TGTGTCAGCAGTCCACAGGGGGCAGACTATGGCTACACCTTC

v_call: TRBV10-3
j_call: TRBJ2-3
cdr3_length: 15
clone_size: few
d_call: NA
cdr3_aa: CAISGAGARSDTQYF
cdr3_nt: TGTGCCATCAGTGGGGCAGGGGCCCGTTCAGATACGCAGTATTTT

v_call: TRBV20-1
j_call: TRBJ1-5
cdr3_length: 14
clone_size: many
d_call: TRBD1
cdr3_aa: CSASRGIVNQPQHF
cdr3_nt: TGCAGTGCTAGCAGGGGGATCGTCAATCAGCCCCAGCATTTT

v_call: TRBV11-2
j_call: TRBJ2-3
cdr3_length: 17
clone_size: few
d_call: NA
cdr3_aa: CASSLNLLQLGADTQYF
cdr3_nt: TGTGCCAGCAGCTTAAATTTGCTACAACTTGGGGCAGATACGCAGTATTTT

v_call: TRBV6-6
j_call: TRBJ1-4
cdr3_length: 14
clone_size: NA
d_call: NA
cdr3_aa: CASRKTGTNEKLFF
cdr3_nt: TGTGCCAGCAGAAAAACAGGGACCAATGAAAAACTGTTTTTT

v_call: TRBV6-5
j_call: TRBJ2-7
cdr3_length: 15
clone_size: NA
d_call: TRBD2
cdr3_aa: CASSYSSSGEYEQYF
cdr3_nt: TGTGCCAGCAGTTACTCGTCTAGCGGGGAATACGAGCAGTACTTC

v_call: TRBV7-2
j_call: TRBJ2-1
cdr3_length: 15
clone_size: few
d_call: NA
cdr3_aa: CASSLVGGLNNEQFF
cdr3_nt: TGTGCCAGCAGCTTAGTCGGCGGCCTAAACAATGAGCAGTTCTTC

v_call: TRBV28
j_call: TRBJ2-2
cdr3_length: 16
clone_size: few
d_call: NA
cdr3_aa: CASSFGVRGSAGELFF
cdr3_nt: TGTGCCAGCAGTTTCGGCGTCAGGGGAAGCGCCGGGGAGCTGTTTTTT

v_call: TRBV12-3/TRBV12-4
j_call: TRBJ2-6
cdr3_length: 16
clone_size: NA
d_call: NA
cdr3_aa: CASTTDVGPGANVLTF
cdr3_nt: TGTGCCAGCACCACAGACGTAGGTCCTGGGGCCAACGTCCTGACTTTC

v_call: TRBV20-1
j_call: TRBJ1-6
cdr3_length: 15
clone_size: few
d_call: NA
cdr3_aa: CSASDPQGFNSPLHF
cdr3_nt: TGCAGTGCTAGCGACCCTCAGGGATTTAATTCACCCCTCCACTTT

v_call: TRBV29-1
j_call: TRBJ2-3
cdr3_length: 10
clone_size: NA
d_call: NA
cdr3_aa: CSVVTDTQYF
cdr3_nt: TGCAGCGTTGTAACAGATACGCAGTATTTT

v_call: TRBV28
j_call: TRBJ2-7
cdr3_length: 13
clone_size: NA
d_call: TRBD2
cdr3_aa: CASSGGDTYEQYF
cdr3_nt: TGTGCCAGCAGCGGGGGGGACACCTACGAGCAGTACTTC

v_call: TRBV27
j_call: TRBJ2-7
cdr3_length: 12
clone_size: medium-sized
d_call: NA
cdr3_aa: CASSLAGYEQYF
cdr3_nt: TGTGCCAGCAGTTTAGCAGGTTACGAGCAGTACTTC

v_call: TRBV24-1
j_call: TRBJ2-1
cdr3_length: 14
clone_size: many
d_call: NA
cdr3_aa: CATSDLSEYNEQFF
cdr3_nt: TGTGCCACCAGTGATTTGTCCGAATACAATGAGCAGTTCTTC